These T cell receptor beta chains were read from a single sample in a study of T cells in Graves' hyperthyroidism and ophthalmopathy. TCRdb reprocessed the multiplex PCR reads via MiXCR and lists one record per CDR3 protein. The sample records about 620,000 distinct CDR3 sequences, 16% being singletons. The sequencing input was blood. The receptors were gathered from a young woman with Graves' hyperthyroidism. CDR3s include the opening cysteine and the closing phenylalanine or tryptophan. Each record gives: V gene, clone size, J gene, D gene, CDR3 protein, CDR3 DNA. A D gene is named only where the DNA matches it firmly. Size values are once, few and many counts, or a class for expanded clones, and some rows have none.

V: TRBV6-1
size: many
J: TRBJ1-6
D: NA
CDR3: CASSESENSPLHF
DNA: TGTGCCAGCAGTGAATCGGAGAATTCACCCCTCCACTTT

V: TRBV28
size: NA
J: TRBJ2-6
D: TRBD1
CDR3: CAGTGTGPGANVPTF
DNA: TGTGCCGGCACAGGGACAGGGCCAGGGGCCAACGTCCCGACTTTC

V: TRBV3-1
size: NA
J: TRBJ2-6
D: NA
CDR3: CASSQDWTAISGANVLTF
DNA: TGTGCCAGCAGCCAAGACTGGACAGCCATTTCTGGGGCCAACGTCCTGACTTTC

V: TRBV20-1
size: NA
J: TRBJ1-1
D: NA
CDR3: CSARDDPTRTEAFF
DNA: TGCAGTGCTAGAGATGACCCTACCAGGACTGAAGCTTTCTTT

V: TRBV28
size: many
J: TRBJ2-2
D: TRBD2
CDR3: CASSFGAGGFTGELFF
DNA: TGTGCCAGCAGTTTTGGTGCGGGAGGATTTACCGGGGAGCTGTTTTTT

V: TRBV27
size: once
J: TRBJ2-1
D: TRBD2
CDR3: CASSLAGGVDEQFF
DNA: TGTGCCAGCAGTTTAGCGGGAGGGGTGGATGAGCAGTTCTTC

V: TRBV18
size: many
J: TRBJ2-2
D: NA
CDR3: CASSPIRQEGTGELFF
DNA: TGTGCCAGCTCACCTATACGACAGGAAGGGACCGGGGAGCTGTTTTTT

V: TRBV24-1
size: many
J: TRBJ2-3
D: TRBD2
CDR3: CATSDPAGTSGPTDTQYF
DNA: TGTGCCACCAGTGATCCGGCTGGGACTAGCGGTCCCACAGATACGCAGTATTTT

V: TRBV6-1
size: many
J: TRBJ2-7
D: TRBD2
CDR3: CASRQELAGGPREQYF
DNA: TGTGCCAGCAGACAGGAACTAGCGGGAGGGCCTAGGGAGCAGTACTTC

V: TRBV7-9
size: NA
J: TRBJ2-1
D: TRBD1
CDR3: CASSQGQGAIRDSYFNEQFF
DNA: TGTGCCAGCAGCCAAGGACAGGGGGCCATTAGGGATAGTTATTTTAATGAGCAGTTCTTC

V: TRBV12-3/TRBV12-4
size: many
J: TRBJ2-2
D: NA
CDR3: CASSSTRMGRTGELFF
DNA: TGTGCCAGCAGTTCCACTAGGATGGGACGCACCGGGGAGCTGTTTTTT

V: TRBV6-5
size: few
J: TRBJ1-1
D: TRBD1
CDR3: CASSYSRGGAFF
DNA: TGTGCCAGCAGTTACTCGAGAGGGGGCGCTTTCTTT

V: TRBV5-4
size: NA
J: TRBJ2-7
D: NA
CDR3: CASSPPSAGPYEQYF
DNA: TGTGCCAGCAGCCCCCCGTCGGCAGGACCCTACGAGCAGTACTTC

V: TRBV5-5
size: few
J: TRBJ1-3
D: NA
CDR3: CASRADTGNTIYF
DNA: TGTGCCAGCAGGGCAGACACTGGAAACACCATATATTTT

V: TRBV7-3
size: many
J: TRBJ2-5
D: NA
CDR3: CASSSSGPEETQYF
DNA: TGTGCCAGCAGCTCGTCCGGGCCCGAAGAGACCCAGTACTTC

V: TRBV6-1
size: NA
J: TRBJ2-3
D: NA
CDR3: CASSKTESTDTQYF
DNA: TGTGCCAGCAGCAAAACAGAAAGCACAGATACGCAGTATTTT

V: TRBV6-5
size: few
J: TRBJ2-7
D: NA
CDR3: CASSYSGALSYEQYF
DNA: TGTGCCAGCAGTTACTCGGGAGCTCTCTCCTACGAGCAGTACTTC